The subject of this entry is one TCR beta chain. What it binds is not known. Every donor contributed roughly 10 milliliters of peripheral blood by blood draw. The data are from a study of blood T cells in healthy people across ages. A second about 6 to 12 cycle PCR used barcoded and J-beta primers. TCRdb passed the 5' RACE reads through MiXCR, listing each CDR3 protein once. Among roughly 1.5 million distinct CDR3 sequences listed, approximately 43% were seen once. Study-wide results and limits: Lack of knowledge of donor CMV status possibly confounded expanded clonotype changes.

The CDR3 sequence is 16 residues long. Per the germline V gene, CDR1 is SEHNR and CDR2 is FQNEAQ (reference sequence). V was pared by 5 bases and J by 2 bases, with 15 bases between. Input material: blood. The V and J genes are TRBV7-9 and TRBJ2-2, with TRBD2 as a possible D gene (5 bases). The sequence was collected from a woman younger than 30 in good health. The CDR3 is CASSPPDYTNTGELFF. As DNA, the CDR3 is TGTGCCAGCAGCCCCCCTGACTACACTAACACCGGGGAGCTGTTTTTT.